Each of the 9 T cell receptor beta chains below was sequenced from the same sample in a study of T cells in Graves' hyperthyroidism and ophthalmopathy. Using RNA transcripts as the source, TCR beta CDR3 regions were amplified. RT-PCR in the first round (using the HTBI primer set) targeted the TCR CDR3. TCRdb recomputed calls from the multiplex PCR reads with MiXCR, one row per CDR3 protein. The sample carries a few hundred thousand distinct CDR3 sequences, about 16% recorded once. Source material: blood. Receptors originate from a woman aged 40 to 50 with Graves' ophthalmopathy.

The J gene is TRBJ1-4, the V gene TRBV7-9; a possible D gene is TRBD1 (6 bases). The germline V gene encodes CDR1 SEHNR and CDR2 FQNEAQ (reference sequence). The CDR3 is 15 residues long. The V gene lost 1 base and the J gene lost 7 bases, with 13 bases spanning the gap. The CDR3, as DNA: TGTGCCAGCAGCTTAGGTCGCAGGGGCGGTGAAAAACTGTTTTTT. Amino acids: CASSLGRRGGEKLFF.

The V and J genes are TRBV6-1 and TRBJ1-2; 7 nucleotides align to TRBD1. CDR1 is MNHNS, CDR2 SASEGT, per germline. The trim removed 5 bases at V and 4 bases at J, leaving 10 bases unmatched. The CDR3 has 15 residues. CDR3 in amino acids: CASSSHRGPTYGYTF. Written as DNA, the CDR3 is TGTGCCAGCAGTTCCCACAGGGGCCCAACCTATGGCTACACCTTC.

The chain couples TRBV11-2 to TRBJ2-3; the match to TRBD2 covers 9 bases. The junction had 6 bases not matched to a gene; V was cut back by 1 base and J by 4 bases. Looked up from germline, CDR1 is SGHAT and CDR2 is FQNNGV. The CDR3 consists of 16 residues. CDR3 loop: CASSLVLGGRADTQYF. The CDR3 nucleotides are TGTGCCAGCAGCTTAGTTCTTGGCGGGAGGGCAGATACGCAGTATTTT. Drawing the rest from reference TRBV11-2 and TRBJ2-3, the complete variable domain is EAGVAQSPRYKIIEKRQSVAFWCNPISGHATLYWYQQILGQGPKLLIQFQNNGVVDDSQLPKDRFSAERLKGVDSTLKIQPAKLEDSAVYLCASSLVLGGRADTQYFGPGTRLTVL.

This clonotype appeared a few times. This sequence joins TRBV28 and TRBJ2-2; 14 bases agree with TRBD2. CDR3 size: 18 residues. Trimming cost V 1 base and J 8 bases; bases outside gene matches: 9. Germline CDR1 MDHEN, CDR2 SYDVKM. CDR3 sequence reads: CASSLSVEGLAGVGELFF. DNA for the CDR3: TGTGCCAGCAGTTTATCCGTAGAGGGACTAGCGGGAGTGGGGGAGCTGTTTTTT.

There are many counts of this clonotype. The chain employs TRBV18 and TRBJ2-5; 11 bases line up with TRBD1. This CDR3 spans 16 amino acids. CDR1 and CDR2 from the germline V gene are KGHSH and LQKENI. Losses at the gene ends were 6 bases for V and 4 bases for J; bases not matched to a gene: 10. This chain's CDR3 is CASSAAGTGGRETQYF. CDR3 DNA sequence: TGTGCCAGCTCCGCGGCGGGGACAGGGGGACGAGAGACCCAGTACTTC.

This clonotype was counted many times. The rearrangement uses TRBV29-1 and TRBJ2-5; unclear D gene. Trimming pared 0 bases from V and 1 base from J, leaving 6 bases between. From germline, CDR1 is SQVTM and CDR2 ANQGSEA. The CDR3 is 13 amino acids. CDR3 nucleotide sequence: TGCAGCGTTGAAGAAGACGGCCAAGAGACCCAGTACTTC. Translating it yields CSVEEDGQETQYF.

This clonotype appeared a few times. This chain links TRBV20-1 with TRBJ1-4; tentatively, D is TRBD1 (6 bases). Trimming left V 0 bases short and J 8 bases short, with 19 bases between. This CDR3 comprises 16 residues. Germline V gene data show CDR1 as DFQATT and CDR2 as SNEGSKA (reference sequence). The CDR3 DNA reads TGCAGTGCTAGAGATTCTTCTGGACAGATTTTAGAAAAACTGTTTTTT. Its translation is CSARDSSGQILEKLFF.

This clonotype was detected ten times or more. This rearrangement joins TRBV7-3 to TRBJ2-3; 7 bases fit TRBD2. Germline values: CDR1 SGHTA, CDR2 FQGTGA. With 3 bases clipped from V and 4 bases from J, the junction kept 4 bases outside the gene matches. The CDR3 has 14 residues. CDR3 residues: CASSFKGGSDTQYF. CDR3 DNA: TGTGCCAGCAGCTTTAAGGGAGGGTCAGATACGCAGTATTTT. Complete variable domain (other parts from reference TRBV7-3 and TRBJ2-3): GAGVSQTPSNKVTEKGKYVELRCDPISGHTALYWYRQSLGQGPEFLIYFQGTGAADDSGLPNDRFFAVRPEGSVSTLKIQRTERGDSAVYLCASSFKGGSDTQYFGPGTRLTVL.

The chain combines TRBV11-2 with TRBJ2-2; unclear D gene. The CDR3 is 13 amino acids. Germline V CDR1 and CDR2: SGHAT, FQNNGV. Trimming stripped 2 bases from V and 6 bases from J, with 7 bases between. The CDR3 spells CASSLSASGELFF. CDR3 coding DNA: TGTGCCAGCAGCTTATCCGCATCCGGGGAGCTGTTTTTT.